One T cell receptor (beta chain) is described in this entry. The antigen is not known. The sample is drawn from a study of cytomegalovirus exposure and HLA in healthy donors. Study-wide points: In a later analysis, common viral pathogens appeared linked to several of the most significant clusters. After further analysis at a later stage, 16,951 TCR beta sequences were associated with HLA alleles at 0.05 false discovery rate.

Germline assignment: CDR1 MNHEY and CDR2 SMNVEV (reference sequence). The CDR3 sequence is 14 residues long. The V gene end was trimmed by 6 bases and the J gene end by 4 bases; junction bases not matched to a gene: 5. 13 Jbeta primers and 60 Vbeta primers were used for the PCR. The protocol was immunoSEQ multiplex PCR, while the TCRdb copy is restricted to in-frame clones and leaves out a portion. The sample shows around 150,000 clones, about 9.2% of them seen only once. Source material: PBMCs. This TCR was sampled from a woman in her thirties or forties in good health and CMV-seropositive. This rearrangement joins TRBV27 to TRBJ1-4; 7 positions match TRBD1. The DNA for the CDR3 is TGTGCCAGCAGGAACAGGGGATATAATGAAAAACTGTTTTTT. It encodes CASRNRGYNEKLFF.